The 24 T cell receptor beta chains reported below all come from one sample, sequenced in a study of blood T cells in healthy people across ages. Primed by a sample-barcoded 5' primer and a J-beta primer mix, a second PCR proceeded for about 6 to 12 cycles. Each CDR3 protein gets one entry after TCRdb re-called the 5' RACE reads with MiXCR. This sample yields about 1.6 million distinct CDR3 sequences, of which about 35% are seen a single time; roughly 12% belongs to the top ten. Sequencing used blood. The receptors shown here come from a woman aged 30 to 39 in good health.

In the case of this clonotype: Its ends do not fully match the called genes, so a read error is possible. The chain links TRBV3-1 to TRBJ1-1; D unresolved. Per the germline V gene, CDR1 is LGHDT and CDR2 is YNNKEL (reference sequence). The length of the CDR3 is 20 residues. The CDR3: CAGSQDFPSGSTHLNTEAFF. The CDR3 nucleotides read TGTGCCGGCAGCCAAGATTTTCCATCGGGTTCCACACATCTGAACACTGAAGCTTTCTTT.

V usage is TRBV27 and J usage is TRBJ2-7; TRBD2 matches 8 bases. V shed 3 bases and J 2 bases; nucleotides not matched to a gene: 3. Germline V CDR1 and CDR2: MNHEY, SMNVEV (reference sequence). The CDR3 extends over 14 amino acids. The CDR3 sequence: CASSFAGGAYEQYF. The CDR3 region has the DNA TGTGCCAGCAGTTTTGCGGGGGGAGCCTACGAGCAGTACTTC.

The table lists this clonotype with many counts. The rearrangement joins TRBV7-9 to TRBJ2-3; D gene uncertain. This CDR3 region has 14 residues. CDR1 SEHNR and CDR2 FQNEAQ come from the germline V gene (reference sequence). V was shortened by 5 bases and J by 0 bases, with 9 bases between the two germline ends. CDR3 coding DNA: TGTGCCAGCAGCCCAGAAGGAAGCACAGATACGCAGTATTTT. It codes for CASSPEGSTDTQYF.

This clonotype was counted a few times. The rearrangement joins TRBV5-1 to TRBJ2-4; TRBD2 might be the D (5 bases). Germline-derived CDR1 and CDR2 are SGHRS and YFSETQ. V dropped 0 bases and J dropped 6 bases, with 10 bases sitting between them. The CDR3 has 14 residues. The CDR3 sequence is CASSLGGIGNIQYF. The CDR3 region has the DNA TGCGCCAGCAGCTTGGGAGGGATCGGAAACATTCAGTACTTC.

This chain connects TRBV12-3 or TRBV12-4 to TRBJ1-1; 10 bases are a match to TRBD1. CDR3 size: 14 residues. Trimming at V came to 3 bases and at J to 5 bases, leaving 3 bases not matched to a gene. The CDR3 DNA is TGTGCCAGCAGTTTGTGGACAGGGGGAACTGAAGCTTTCTTT. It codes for CASSLWTGGTEAFF.

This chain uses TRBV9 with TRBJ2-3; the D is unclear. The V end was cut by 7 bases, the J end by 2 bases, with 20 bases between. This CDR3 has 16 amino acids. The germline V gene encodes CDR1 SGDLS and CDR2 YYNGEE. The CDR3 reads CASSTQRRSPTDTQYF. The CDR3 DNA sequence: TGTGCCAGCTCTACGCAGCGTCGTTCACCCACAGATACGCAGTATTTT.

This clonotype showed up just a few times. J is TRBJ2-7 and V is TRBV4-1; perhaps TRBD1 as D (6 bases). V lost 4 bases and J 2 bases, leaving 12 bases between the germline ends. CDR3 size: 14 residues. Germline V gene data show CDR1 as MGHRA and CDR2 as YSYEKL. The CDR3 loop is CASSRPGQTYEQYF. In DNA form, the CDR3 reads TGCGCCAGCAGCCGACCCGGACAGACCTACGAGCAGTACTTC.

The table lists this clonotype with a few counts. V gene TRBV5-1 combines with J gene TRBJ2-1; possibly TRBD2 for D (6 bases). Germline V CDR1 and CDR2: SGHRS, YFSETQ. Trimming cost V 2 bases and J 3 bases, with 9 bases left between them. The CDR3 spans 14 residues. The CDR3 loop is CASSFGGVYNEQFF. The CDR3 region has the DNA TGCGCCAGCAGCTTCGGGGGAGTCTACAATGAGCAGTTCTTC.

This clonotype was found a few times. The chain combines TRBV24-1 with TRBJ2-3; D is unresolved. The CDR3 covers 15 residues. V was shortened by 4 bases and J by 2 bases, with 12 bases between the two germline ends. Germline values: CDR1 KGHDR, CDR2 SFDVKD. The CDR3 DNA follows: TGTGCCACCAGTGACCAACACGAGCCCACAGATACGCAGTATTTT. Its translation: CATSDQHEPTDTQYF.

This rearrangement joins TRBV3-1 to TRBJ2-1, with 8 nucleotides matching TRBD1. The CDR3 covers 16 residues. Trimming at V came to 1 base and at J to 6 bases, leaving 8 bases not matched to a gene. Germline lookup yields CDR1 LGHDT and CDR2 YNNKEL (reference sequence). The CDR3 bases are TGTGCCAGCAGCCAAGTGGGGGGACAGGTGGTCAATGAGCAGTTCTTC. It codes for CASSQVGGQVVNEQFF.

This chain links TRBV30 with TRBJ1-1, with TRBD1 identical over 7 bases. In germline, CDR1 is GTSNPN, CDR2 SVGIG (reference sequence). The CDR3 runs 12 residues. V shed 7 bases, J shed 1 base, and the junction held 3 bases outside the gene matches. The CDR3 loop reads CAYRTGNTEAFF. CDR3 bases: TGTGCCTATCGGACAGGGAACACTGAAGCTTTCTTT.

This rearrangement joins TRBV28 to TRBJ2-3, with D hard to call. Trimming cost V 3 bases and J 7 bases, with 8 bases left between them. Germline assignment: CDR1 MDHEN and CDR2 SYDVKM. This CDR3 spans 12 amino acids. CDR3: CASSFGGYTQYF. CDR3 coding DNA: TGTGCCAGCAGTTTTGGTGGATATACGCAGTATTTT.

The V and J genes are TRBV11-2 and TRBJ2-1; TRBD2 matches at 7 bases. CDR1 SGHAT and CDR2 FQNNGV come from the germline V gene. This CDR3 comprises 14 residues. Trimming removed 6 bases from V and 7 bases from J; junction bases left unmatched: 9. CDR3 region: CASRSGGLPNEQFF. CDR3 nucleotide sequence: TGTGCCAGCAGATCGGGGGGACTACCAAATGAGCAGTTCTTC.

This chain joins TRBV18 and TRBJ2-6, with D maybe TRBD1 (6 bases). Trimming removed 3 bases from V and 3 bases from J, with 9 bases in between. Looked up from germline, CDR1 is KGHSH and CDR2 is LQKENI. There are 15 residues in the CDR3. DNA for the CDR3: TGTGCCAGCTCACCGGGGGCTGGTGGGGCCAACGTCCTGACTTTC. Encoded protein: CASSPGAGGANVLTF.

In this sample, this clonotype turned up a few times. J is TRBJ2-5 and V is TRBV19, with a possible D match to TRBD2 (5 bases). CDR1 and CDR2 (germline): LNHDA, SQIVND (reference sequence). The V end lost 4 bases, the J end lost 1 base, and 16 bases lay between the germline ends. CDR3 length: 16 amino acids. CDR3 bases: TGTGCCAGTAGTACCCACCCCGGAGGCGGCCAAGAGACCCAGTACTTC. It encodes CASSTHPGGGQETQYF.

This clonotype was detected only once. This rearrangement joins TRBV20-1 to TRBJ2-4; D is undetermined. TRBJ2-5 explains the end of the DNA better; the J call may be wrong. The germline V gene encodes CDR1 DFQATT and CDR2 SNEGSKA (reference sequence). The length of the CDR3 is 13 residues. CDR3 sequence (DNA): TGCAGTGCTAGAATAACGGGTCAAGAGACCCAGTACTTC. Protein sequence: CSARITGQETQYF.

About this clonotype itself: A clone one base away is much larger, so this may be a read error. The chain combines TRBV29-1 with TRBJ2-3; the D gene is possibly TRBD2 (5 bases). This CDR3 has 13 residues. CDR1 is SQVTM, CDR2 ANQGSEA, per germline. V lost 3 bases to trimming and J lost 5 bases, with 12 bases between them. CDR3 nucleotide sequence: TGCAGCGTTGATAGTCAGGAGGAAGATACGCAGTATTTT. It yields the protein CSVDSQEEDTQYF.

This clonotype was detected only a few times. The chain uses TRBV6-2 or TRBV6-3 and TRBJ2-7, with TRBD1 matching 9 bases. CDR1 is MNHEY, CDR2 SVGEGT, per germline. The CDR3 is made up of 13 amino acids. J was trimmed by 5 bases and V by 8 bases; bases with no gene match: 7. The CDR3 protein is CASRGQGTHEQYF. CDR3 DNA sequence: TGTGCCAGCCGTGGACAGGGGACCCACGAGCAGTACTTC.

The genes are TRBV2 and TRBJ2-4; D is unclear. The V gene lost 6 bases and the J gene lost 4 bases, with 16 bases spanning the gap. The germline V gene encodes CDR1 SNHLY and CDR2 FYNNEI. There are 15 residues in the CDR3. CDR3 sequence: CASSEPPPRKNIQYF. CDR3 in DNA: TGTGCCAGCAGCGAACCCCCACCCAGGAAAAACATTCAGTACTTC.

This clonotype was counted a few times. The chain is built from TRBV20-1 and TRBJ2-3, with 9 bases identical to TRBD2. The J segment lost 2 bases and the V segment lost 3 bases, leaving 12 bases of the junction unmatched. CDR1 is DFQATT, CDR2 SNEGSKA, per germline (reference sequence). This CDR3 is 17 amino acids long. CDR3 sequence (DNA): TGCAGTGCTAGCCCGAGTCCCAAGCGGGGGGTCACAGATACGCAGTATTTT. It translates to CSASPSPKRGVTDTQYF.

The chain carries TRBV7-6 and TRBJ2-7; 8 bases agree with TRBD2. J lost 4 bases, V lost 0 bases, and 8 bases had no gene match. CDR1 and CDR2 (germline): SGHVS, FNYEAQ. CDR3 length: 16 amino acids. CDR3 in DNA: TGTGCCAGCAGCTTAGCGGGTCGGGAGGGCCGGTACGAGCAGTACTTC. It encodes CASSLAGREGRYEQYF.

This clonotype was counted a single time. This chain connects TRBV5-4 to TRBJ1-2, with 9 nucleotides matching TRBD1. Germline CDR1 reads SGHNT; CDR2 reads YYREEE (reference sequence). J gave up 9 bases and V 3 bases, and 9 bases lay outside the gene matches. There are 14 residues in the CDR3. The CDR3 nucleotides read TGTGCCAGCAGCTCAGGGACAGGGAAATGGAGCTACACCTTC. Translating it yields CASSSGTGKWSYTF.

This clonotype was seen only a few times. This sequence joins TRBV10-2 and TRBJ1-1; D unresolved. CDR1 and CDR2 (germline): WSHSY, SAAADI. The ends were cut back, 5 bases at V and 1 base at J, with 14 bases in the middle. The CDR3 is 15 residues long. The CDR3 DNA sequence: TGCGCCAGCAGTTCCTCGCAGAGATGGAACACTGAAGCTTTCTTT. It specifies CASSSSQRWNTEAFF.

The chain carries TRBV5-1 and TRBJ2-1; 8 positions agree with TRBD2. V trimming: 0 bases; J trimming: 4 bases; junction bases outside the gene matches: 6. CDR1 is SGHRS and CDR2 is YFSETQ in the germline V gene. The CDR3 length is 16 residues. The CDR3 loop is CASSLVSSGYYNEQFF. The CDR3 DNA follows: TGCGCCAGCAGCTTGGTATCTAGCGGGTATTACAATGAGCAGTTCTTC.